These T cell receptor beta chains were read from a single sample in a study of blood T cell repertoires in COVID-19. Sequenced by immunoSEQ multiplex PCR; TCRdb stores in-frame clones only, minus some. The data show some 270,000 clones, approximately 83% seen once. Material: peripheral blood. These receptors were collected from a woman aged 70-85 years with acute or convalescent COVID-19. CDR3s include the opening cysteine and the closing phenylalanine or tryptophan. The D gene is left open where the match is weak. Part of the rows lack a size; the others show once, few, many or a class for expanded clones.

clone size | D gene | J gene | V gene | CDR3 protein | CDR3 DNA
NA | TRBD1 | TRBJ1-2 | TRBV19 | CAPPVGTAHNYGYTF | TGTGCCCCGCCGGTTGGGACAGCCCATAACTATGGCTACACCTTC
NA | NA | TRBJ2-4 | TRBV9 | CASSPGQIENIQYF | TGTGCCAGCAGCCCCGGACAGATAGAAAACATTCAGTACTTC
NA | TRBD2 | TRBJ2-7 | TRBV5-1 | CASRPSLSGAYEQYF | TGCGCCAGCAGACCTTCCCTTAGCGGGGCCTACGAGCAGTACTTC
NA | NA | TRBJ1-5 | TRBV30 | CAWSLEGGDQPQHF | TGTGCCTGGAGCTTGGAGGGAGGGGATCAGCCCCAGCATTTT
NA | TRBD1 | TRBJ1-6 | TRBV11-2 | CASSLGQGNSPLHF | TGTGCCAGCAGCTTAGGACAGGGGAATTCACCCCTCCACTTT
once | NA | TRBJ1-1 | TRBV5-5 | CASSIPPGDTEAFF | TGTGCCAGCAGCATCCCCCCAGGGGACACTGAAGCTTTCTTT
NA | TRBD1 | TRBJ1-4 | TRBV5-4 | CASSRQGAANEKLFF | TGTGCCAGCAGCCGACAGGGGGCAGCTAATGAAAAACTGTTTTTT
NA | NA | TRBJ1-1 | TRBV2 | CAARRRTEEAFF | TGTGCCGCTAGGAGAAGGACAGAAGAAGCTTTCTTT
few | NA | TRBJ1-4 | TRBV2 | CASSLPGIEKLFF | TGTGCCAGCAGTTTACCAGGGATTGAAAAACTGTTTTTT
NA | NA | TRBJ1-3 | TRBV15 | CATSSERGSGNTIYF | TGTGCCACCAGCAGTGAACGGGGTTCTGGAAACACCATATATTTT
NA | NA | TRBJ2-1 | TRBV29-1 | CSVDSGTKQFF | TGCAGCGTTGACTCCGGGACAAAGCAGTTCTTC
NA | NA | TRBJ1-2 | TRBV5-1 | CASSLSGRGYYGYTF | TGCGCCAGCAGCTTGAGCGGCAGAGGGTACTATGGCTACACCTTC
NA | NA | TRBJ2-2 | TRBV10-3 | CAIRRGANTGELFF | TGTGCCATCCGAAGGGGTGCGAACACCGGGGAGCTGTTTTTT
NA | NA | TRBJ2-1 | TRBV7-3 | CASSFGVDNEQFF | TGTGCCAGCAGCTTCGGGGTCGACAATGAGCAGTTCTTC
NA | NA | TRBJ2-1 | TRBV7-9 | CASSLWKVPAWSYNEQFF | TGTGCCAGCAGCTTATGGAAAGTTCCCGCATGGAGCTACAATGAGCAGTTCTTC
once | TRBD2 | TRBJ2-2 | TRBV28 | CGGGNTGELFF | TGCGGCGGGGGAAACACCGGGGAGCTGTTTTTT